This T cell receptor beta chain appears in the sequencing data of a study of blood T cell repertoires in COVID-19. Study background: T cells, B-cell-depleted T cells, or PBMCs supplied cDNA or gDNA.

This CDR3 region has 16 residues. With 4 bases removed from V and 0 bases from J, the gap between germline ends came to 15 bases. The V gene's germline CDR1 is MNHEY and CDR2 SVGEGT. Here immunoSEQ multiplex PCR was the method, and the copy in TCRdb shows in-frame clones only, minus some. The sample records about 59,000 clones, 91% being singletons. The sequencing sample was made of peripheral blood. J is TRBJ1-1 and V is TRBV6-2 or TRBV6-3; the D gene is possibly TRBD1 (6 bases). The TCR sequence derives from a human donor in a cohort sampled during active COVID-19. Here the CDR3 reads CASSSDTGTMNTEAFF. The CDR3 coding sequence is TGTGCCAGCAGTTCTGATACAGGGACCATGAACACTGAAGCTTTCTTT.